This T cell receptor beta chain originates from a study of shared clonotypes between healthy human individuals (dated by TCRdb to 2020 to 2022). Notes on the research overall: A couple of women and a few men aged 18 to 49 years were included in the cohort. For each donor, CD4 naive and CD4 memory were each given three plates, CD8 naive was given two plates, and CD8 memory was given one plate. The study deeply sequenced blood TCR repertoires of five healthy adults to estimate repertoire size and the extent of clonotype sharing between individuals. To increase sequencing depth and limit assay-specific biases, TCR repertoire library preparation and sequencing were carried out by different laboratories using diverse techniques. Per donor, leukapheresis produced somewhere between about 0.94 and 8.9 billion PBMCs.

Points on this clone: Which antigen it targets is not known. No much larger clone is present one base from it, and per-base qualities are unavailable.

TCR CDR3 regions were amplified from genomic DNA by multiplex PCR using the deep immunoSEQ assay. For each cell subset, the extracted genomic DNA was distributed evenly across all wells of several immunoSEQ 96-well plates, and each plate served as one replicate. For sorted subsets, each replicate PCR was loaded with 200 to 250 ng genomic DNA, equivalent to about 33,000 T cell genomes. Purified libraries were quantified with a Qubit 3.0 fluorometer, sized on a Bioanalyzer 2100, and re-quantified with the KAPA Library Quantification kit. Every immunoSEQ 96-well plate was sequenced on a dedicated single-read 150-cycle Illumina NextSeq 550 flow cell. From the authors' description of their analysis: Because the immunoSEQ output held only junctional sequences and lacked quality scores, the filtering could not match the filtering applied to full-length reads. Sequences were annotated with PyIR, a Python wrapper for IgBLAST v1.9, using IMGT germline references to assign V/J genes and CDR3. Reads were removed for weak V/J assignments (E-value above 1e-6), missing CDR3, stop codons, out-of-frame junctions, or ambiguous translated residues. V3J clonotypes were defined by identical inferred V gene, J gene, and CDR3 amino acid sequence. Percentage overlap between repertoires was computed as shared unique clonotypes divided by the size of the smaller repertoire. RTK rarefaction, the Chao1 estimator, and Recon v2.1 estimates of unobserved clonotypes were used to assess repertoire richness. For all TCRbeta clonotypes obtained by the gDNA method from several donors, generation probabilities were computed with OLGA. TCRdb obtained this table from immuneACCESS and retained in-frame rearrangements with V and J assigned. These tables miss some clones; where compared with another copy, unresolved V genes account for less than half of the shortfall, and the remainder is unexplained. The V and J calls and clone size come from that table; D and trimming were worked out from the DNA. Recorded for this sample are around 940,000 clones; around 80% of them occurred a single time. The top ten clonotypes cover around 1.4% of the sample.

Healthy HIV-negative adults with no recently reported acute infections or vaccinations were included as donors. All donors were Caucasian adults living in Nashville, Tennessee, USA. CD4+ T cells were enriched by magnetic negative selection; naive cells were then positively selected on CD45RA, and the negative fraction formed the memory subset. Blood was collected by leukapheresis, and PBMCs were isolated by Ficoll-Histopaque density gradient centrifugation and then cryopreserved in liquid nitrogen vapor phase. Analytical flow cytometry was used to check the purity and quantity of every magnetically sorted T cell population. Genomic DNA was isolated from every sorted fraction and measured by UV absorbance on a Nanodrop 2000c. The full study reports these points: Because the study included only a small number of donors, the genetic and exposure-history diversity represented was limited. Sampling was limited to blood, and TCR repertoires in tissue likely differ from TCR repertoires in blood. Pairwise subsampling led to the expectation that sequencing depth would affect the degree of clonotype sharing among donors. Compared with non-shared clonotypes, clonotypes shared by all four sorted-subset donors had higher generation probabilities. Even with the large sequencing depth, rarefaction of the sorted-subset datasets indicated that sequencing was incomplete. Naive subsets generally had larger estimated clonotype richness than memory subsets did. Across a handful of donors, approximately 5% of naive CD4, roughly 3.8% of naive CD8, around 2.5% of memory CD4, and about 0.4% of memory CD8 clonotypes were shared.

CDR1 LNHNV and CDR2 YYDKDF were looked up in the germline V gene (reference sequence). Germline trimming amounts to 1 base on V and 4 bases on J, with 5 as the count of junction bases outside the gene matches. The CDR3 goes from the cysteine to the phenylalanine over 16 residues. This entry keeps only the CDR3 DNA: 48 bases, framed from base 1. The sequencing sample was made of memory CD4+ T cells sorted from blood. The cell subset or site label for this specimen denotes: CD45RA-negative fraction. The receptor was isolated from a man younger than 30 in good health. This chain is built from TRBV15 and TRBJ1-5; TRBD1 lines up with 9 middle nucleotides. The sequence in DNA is TGTGCCACCAGCAGAGCCGGGACAGGGAAAAATCAGCCCCAGCATTTT. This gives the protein CATSRAGTGKNQPQHF.